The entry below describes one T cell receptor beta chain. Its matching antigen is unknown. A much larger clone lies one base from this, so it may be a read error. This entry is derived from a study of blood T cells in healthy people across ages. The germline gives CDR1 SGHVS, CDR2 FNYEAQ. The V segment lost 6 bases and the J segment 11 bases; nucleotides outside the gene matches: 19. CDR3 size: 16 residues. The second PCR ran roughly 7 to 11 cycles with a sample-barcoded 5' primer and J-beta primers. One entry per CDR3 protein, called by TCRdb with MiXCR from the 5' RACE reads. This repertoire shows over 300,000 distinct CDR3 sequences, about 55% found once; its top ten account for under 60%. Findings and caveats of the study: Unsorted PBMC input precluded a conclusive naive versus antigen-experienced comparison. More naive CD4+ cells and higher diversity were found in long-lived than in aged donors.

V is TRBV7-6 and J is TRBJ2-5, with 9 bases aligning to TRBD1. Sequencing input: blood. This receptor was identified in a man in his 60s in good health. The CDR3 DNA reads TGTGCCAGCAGTACACGGGGGACAGGGCAGCGGAATGAGCAGTACTTC. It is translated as CASSTRGTGQRNEQYF.